This TCR beta chain was captured in a study of T cells after yellow fever vaccination. Study-wide context: Fractions low in cell number were prepared with SMART-Seq v4 Ultra Low Input.

General study points: Clones that expanded after primary vaccination mostly reappeared after the booster (96% CD4, around 87% CD8). Weaker, the secondary response had a peak occurring faster, on day 5 versus 15.

This clonotype was seen a few times. The target antigen is unknown. V was shortened by 7 bases and J by 7 bases, with 17 bases between the two germline ends. Germline loops: CDR1 SGHTA, CDR2 FQGNSA. The CDR3 runs to 13 residues. Using its own MiXCR run on the 5' RACE reads, TCRdb lists one record per CDR3 protein. The data hold approximately 340,000 distinct CDR3 sequences, with 8% to 10% observed a single time. This TCR was sampled from a man aged 18-30 years who received the YFV17D yellow fever vaccine. The rearrangement joins TRBV7-2 to TRBJ2-7, with D possibly matching TRBD2 (5 bases). Specimen: PBMCs, collected on the day of the first yellow fever vaccination. CDR3: CASTDGVGSEQYF. As DNA, the CDR3 is TGTGCCAGCACCGATGGGGTAGGGAGTGAGCAGTACTTC.